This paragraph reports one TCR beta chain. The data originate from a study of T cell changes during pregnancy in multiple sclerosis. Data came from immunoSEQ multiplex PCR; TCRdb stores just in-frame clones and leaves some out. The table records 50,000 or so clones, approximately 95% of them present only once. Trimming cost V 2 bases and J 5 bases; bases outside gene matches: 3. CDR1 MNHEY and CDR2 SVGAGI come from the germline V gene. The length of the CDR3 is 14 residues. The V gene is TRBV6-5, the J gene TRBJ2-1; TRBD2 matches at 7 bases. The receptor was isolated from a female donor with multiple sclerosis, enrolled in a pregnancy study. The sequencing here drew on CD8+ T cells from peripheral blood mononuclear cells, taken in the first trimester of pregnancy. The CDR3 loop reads CASSYGAGDNEQFF. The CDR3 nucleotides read TGTGCCAGCAGTTACGGGGCGGGAGACAATGAGCAGTTCTTC.